A selection of T cell receptor beta chains follows, all from one sample in a study of blood T cell repertoires in COVID-19. The assay was immunoSEQ multiplex PCR, and TCRdb's table has in-frame clones only and misses some. The sample records some 120,000 clones, around three quarters being singletons. Sequenced sample: peripheral blood. Receptors were obtained from a man aged 35 to 55 with active or convalescent COVID-19. CDR3s include the opening cysteine and the closing phenylalanine or tryptophan. D genes are given only for firm matches. Expanded clones are given a class, and other clones once, few, many or no size at all.

d_call | j_call | clone_size | v_call | cdr3_aa | cdr3_nt
TRBD1 | TRBJ1-2 | NA | TRBV9 | CASSVGRTGLYGYTF | TGTGCCAGCAGCGTAGGGCGGACAGGCCTATATGGCTACACCTTC
NA | TRBJ1-2 | NA | TRBV28 | CASRTANYGYTF | TGTGCCAGCAGGACAGCGAACTATGGCTACACCTTC
TRBD2 | TRBJ2-1 | once | TRBV5-6 | CASSFLRELNEQFF | TGTGCCAGCAGCTTTCTGCGGGAGCTCAATGAGCAGTTCTTC
NA | TRBJ1-2 | NA | TRBV13 | CASALIQGLPNYGYTF | TGTGCCAGCGCCCTTATACAGGGCCTACCTAACTATGGCTACACCTTC
NA | TRBJ1-1 | NA | TRBV28 | CASRTLRAEAFF | TGTGCCAGCAGGACACTGAGGGCTGAAGCTTTCTTT
NA | TRBJ2-1 | once | TRBV5-1 | CASSPGTAGNEQFF | TGCGCCAGCAGCCCCGGGACTGCCGGGAATGAGCAGTTCTTC
NA | TRBJ2-2 | NA | TRBV7-2 | CASSLNAGDTGELFF | TGTGCCAGCAGCTTAAACGCAGGGGACACCGGGGAGCTGTTTTTT
NA | TRBJ1-1 | once | TRBV9 | CASHQGLENTEAFF | TGTGCCAGCCACCAGGGGCTTGAGAACACTGAAGCTTTCTTT
TRBD1 | TRBJ2-7 | NA | TRBV12-3/TRBV12-4 | CASTRTGDEQYF | TGTGCCAGCACCCGGACAGGGGACGAGCAGTACTTC
TRBD1 | TRBJ1-3 | NA | TRBV9 | CASSVGPTGAGNTIYF | TGTGCCAGCAGCGTAGGCCCGACAGGGGCTGGAAACACCATATATTTT
NA | TRBJ1-1 | NA | TRBV2 | CASTRGGGLNTEAFF | TGTGCCAGCACCCGCGGGGGCGGCTTGAACACTGAAGCTTTCTTT
NA | TRBJ1-5 | NA | TRBV7-5 | CVRSLKGPSNQPQHF | TGTGTCAGAAGCTTAAAGGGGCCGAGCAATCAGCCCCAGCATTTT
NA | TRBJ2-2 | once | TRBV6-2/TRBV6-3 | CASSLRRGFTGELFF | TGTGCCAGCAGTTTACGAAGGGGGTTCACCGGGGAGCTGTTTTTT
TRBD1 | TRBJ1-5 | NA | TRBV4-2 | CASSSGQGSNQPQHF | TGTGCCAGCAGCAGTGGACAGGGCAGCAATCAGCCCCAGCATTTT
TRBD2 | TRBJ2-1 | once | TRBV10-3 | CATQVNSGGAHEQFF | TGTGCCACCCAAGTGAATAGCGGGGGGGCCCATGAGCAGTTCTTC